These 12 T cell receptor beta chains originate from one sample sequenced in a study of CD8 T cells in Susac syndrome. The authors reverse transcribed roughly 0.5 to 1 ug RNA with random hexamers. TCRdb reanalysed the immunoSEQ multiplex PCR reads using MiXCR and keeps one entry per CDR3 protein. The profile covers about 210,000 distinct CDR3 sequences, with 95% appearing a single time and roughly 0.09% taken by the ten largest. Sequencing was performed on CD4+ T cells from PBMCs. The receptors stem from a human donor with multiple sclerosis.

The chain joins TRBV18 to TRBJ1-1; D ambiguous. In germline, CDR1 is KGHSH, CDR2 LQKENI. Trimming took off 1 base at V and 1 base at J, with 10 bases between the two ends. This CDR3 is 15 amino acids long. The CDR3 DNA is TGTGCCAGCTCACCACTACGGCTACCGAACACTGAAGCTTTCTTT. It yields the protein CASSPLRLPNTEAFF.

The CDR3, as DNA: TGTGCCAGCAGACCACAGGGAAACAGGTCCTACGAGCAGTACTTC. Translating it yields CASRPQGNRSYEQYF. V and J are TRBV7-9 and TRBJ2-7; possibly TRBD1 for D (6 bases). The CDR3 has 15 residues. CDR1 is SEHNR, CDR2 FQNEAQ, per germline (reference sequence). Trimming removed 6 bases at V and 1 base at J, with 16 bases between.

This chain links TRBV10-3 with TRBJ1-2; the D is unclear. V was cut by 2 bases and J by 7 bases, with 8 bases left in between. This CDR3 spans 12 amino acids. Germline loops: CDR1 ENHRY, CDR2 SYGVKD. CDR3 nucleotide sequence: TGTGCCATCAGTGAGGACGTACGTGGCTACACCTTC. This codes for CAISEDVRGYTF.

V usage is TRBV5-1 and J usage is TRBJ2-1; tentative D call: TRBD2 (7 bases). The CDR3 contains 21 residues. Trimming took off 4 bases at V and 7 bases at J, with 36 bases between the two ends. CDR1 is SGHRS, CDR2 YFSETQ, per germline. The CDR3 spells CASSPVSGGRGRSSSRNEQFF. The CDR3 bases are TGCGCCAGCAGCCCCGTCTCGGGGGGCAGGGGACGTAGCTCGTCGCGGAATGAGCAGTTCTTC.

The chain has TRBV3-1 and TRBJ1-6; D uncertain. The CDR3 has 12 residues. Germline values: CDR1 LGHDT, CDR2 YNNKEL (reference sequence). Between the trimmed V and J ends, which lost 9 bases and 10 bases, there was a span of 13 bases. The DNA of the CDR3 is TGTGCCAGTATGCGACTCGGGTCACCCCTCCACTTT. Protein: CASMRLGSPLHF.

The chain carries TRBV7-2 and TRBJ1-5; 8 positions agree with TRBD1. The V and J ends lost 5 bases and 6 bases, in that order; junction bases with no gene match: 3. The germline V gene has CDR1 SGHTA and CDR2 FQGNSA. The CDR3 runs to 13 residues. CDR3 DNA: TGTGCCAGCAGCAGCCAGGGGGCTCAGCCCCAGCATTTT. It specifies CASSSQGAQPQHF.

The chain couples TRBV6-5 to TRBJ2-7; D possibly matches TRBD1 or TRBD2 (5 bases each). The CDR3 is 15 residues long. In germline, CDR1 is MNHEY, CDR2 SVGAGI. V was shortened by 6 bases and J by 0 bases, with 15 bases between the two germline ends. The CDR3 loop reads CASRTTGRSSYEQYF. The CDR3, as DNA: TGTGCCAGCAGAACTACGGGACGAAGCTCCTACGAGCAGTACTTC.

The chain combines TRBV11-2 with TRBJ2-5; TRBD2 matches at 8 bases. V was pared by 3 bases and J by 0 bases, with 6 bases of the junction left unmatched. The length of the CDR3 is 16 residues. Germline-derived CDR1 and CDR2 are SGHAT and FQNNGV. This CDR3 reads CASSLGALADQETQYF. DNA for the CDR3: TGTGCCAGCAGCTTGGGGGCACTAGCGGACCAAGAGACCCAGTACTTC.

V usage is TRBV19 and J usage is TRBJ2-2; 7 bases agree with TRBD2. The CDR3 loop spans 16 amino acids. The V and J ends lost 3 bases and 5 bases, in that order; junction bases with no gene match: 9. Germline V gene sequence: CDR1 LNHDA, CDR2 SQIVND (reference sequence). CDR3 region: CASSIPSGTGTGELFF. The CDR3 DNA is TGTGCCAGTAGTATCCCAAGCGGGACCGGTACCGGGGAGCTGTTTTTT.

The CDR3 here is CASSQYRTLAFF. CDR3 DNA: TGCGCCAGCAGTCAATACCGGACTTTGGCTTTCTTT. The gene calls are TRBV23-1 and TRBJ1-1; D gene uncertain. TRBV23-1 is given ORF status, its function remaining uncertain. The CDR3 loop spans 12 amino acids. V was trimmed by 1 base and J by 11 bases, leaving 11 bases between them.

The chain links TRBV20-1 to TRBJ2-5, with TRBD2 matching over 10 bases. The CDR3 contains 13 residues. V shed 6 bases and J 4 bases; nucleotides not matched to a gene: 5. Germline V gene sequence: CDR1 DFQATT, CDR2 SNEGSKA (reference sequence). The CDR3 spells CSANLAGVETQYF. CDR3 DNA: TGCAGTGCGAATCTAGCGGGAGTAGAGACCCAGTACTTC.

The CDR3 nucleotides are TGCAGTGCTATGGGGAACACGGGTAACGAGCAGTACTTC. It is translated as CSAMGNTGNEQYF. V is TRBV20-1 and J is TRBJ2-7; no clear D. Germline V gives CDR1 DFQATT, CDR2 SNEGSKA (reference sequence). Trimming cost V 4 bases and J 5 bases, with 15 bases left between them. The CDR3 spans 13 residues.